Below, 14 T cell receptor beta chains from the same sample are listed, as sequenced in a study of cytomegalovirus exposure and HLA in healthy donors. Sequencing was performed with immunoSEQ multiplex PCR; in TCRdb, only in-frame clones are kept and a portion is missing. Here the sample spans some 78,000 clones, almost 97% being singletons. The sample taken for sequencing was PBMCs. These TCRs come from a man aged 18 to 29 in good health and CMV-seropositive.

The V and J genes are TRBV5-6 and TRBJ1-1; tentative D call: TRBD1 (5 bases). Trimming pared 4 bases from V and 3 bases from J, leaving 10 bases between. CDR1 and CDR2 (germline): SGHDT, YYEEEE. CDR3 length: 13 amino acids. The CDR3 loop is CASSVAGYTEAFF. CDR3 nucleotide sequence: TGTGCCAGCAGCGTCGCAGGGTACACTGAAGCTTTCTTT.

The chain combines TRBV6-1 with TRBJ1-1, with TRBD1 identical over 7 bases. Germline CDR1 and CDR2: MNHNS and SASEGT. The CDR3 length is 14 residues. Trimming took 6 bases from V and 5 from J; bases not matched to a gene: 9. The CDR3 is CASSLDREGTEAFF. The CDR3 nucleotides read TGTGCCAGCAGCCTAGACAGGGAAGGGACTGAAGCTTTCTTT.

This clone was seen once. The chain has TRBV7-9 and TRBJ1-4; TRBD1 matches at 7 bases. This CDR3 spans 17 amino acids. The germline V gene has CDR1 SEHNR and CDR2 FQNEAQ (reference sequence). V shed 1 base and J 5 bases; nucleotides not matched to a gene: 10. Written as DNA, the CDR3 is TGTGCCAGCAGCTTAGGCGTTTTGGACAGGAGGAATGAAAAACTGTTTTTT. This gives the protein CASSLGVLDRRNEKLFF.

The rearrangement uses TRBV2 and TRBJ1-1; 8 bases are shared with TRBD1. The CDR3 has 14 amino acids. The V segment lost 7 bases and the J segment 1 base; nucleotides outside the gene matches: 5. Per the germline V gene, CDR1 is SNHLY and CDR2 is FYNNEI. The CDR3: CASNGQGSNTEAFF. CDR3 in DNA: TGTGCCAGCAACGGACAGGGTTCGAACACTGAAGCTTTCTTT.

The chain links TRBV5-5 to TRBJ1-2; no clear D gene. The CDR3 extends over 12 amino acids. CDR1 and CDR2 (germline): SGHKS, YYEKEE (reference sequence). Trimming pared 1 base from V and 3 bases from J, leaving 4 bases between. CDR3 in amino acids: CASSLPYYGYTF. Here the CDR3 DNA reads TGTGCCAGCAGCTTGCCCTACTATGGCTACACCTTC.

The chain carries TRBV7-6 and TRBJ1-5, with 7 bases lining up with TRBD1. V dropped 1 base and J dropped 1; count of bases not matched to a gene: 1. The germline gives CDR1 SGHVS, CDR2 FNYEAQ. This CDR3 has 15 residues. The CDR3 sequence: CASSLEGASNQPQHF. Here the CDR3 DNA reads TGTGCCAGCAGCTTAGAGGGGGCAAGCAATCAGCCCCAGCATTTT.

This clone is a singleton in its sample. The V and J genes are TRBV6-5 and TRBJ1-1; D is uncertain. Germline-derived CDR1 and CDR2 are MNHEY and SVGAGI. V was pared by 10 bases and J by 1 base, with 10 bases between. CDR3 length equals 12 residues. The CDR3 loop reads CATSRENTEAFF. The DNA of the CDR3 is TGTGCCACTTCGAGAGAGAACACTGAAGCTTTCTTT.

The rearrangement uses TRBV2 and TRBJ2-1, with 9 bases fitting TRBD1. This CDR3 contains 14 residues. Unmatched junction bases numbered 9, after V lost 6 bases and J lost 9 bases. Germline CDR1 and CDR2: SNHLY and FYNNEI. In DNA, the CDR3 is TGTGCCAGCAGACCGGACAGGGGTTCGTTTGAGCAGTTCTTC. Translating it yields CASRPDRGSFEQFF. Full variable domain (outside the CDR3, taken from reference TRBV2 and TRBJ2-1): EPEVTQTPSHQVTQMGQEVILRCVPISNHLYFYWYRQILGQKVEFLVSFYNNEISEKSEIFDDQFSVERPDGSNFTLKIRSTKLEDSAMYFCASRPDRGSFEQFFGPGTRLTVL.

A few counts support this clone. Other DNA variants within this sample encode the same CDR3. For the CDR3, the DNA is TGTGCCAGCAGTTCCTCCGGTACAGGCTGGAATGGCTACACCTTC. It translates to CASSSSGTGWNGYTF. The chain links TRBV28 to TRBJ1-2, with D perhaps matching TRBD1 (5 bases). Trimming took 4 bases from V and 6 from J, leaving 18 bases between them. Germline-derived CDR1 and CDR2 are MDHEN and SYDVKM. This CDR3 spans 15 amino acids.

The V gene is TRBV9, the J gene TRBJ1-2, with 9 bases aligning to TRBD1. Losses at the gene ends were 2 bases for V and 6 bases for J; bases not matched to a gene: 11. Germline CDR1 SGDLS, CDR2 YYNGEE. The CDR3 extends over 16 amino acids. CDR3 region: CASSVHPGQGIDGYTF. The CDR3 DNA reads as TGTGCCAGCAGCGTTCACCCGGGACAGGGAATTGATGGCTACACCTTC.

The chain carries TRBV6-1 and TRBJ2-7; 9 bases align to TRBD1. There are 12 residues in the CDR3. The germline V gene has CDR1 MNHNS and CDR2 SASEGT. V shed 11 bases and J 5 bases; nucleotides not matched to a gene: 7. In DNA, the CDR3 is TGTGCCGAGGGACAGGGTGAAGACGAGCAGTACTTC. Translating it yields CAEGQGEDEQYF.

J is TRBJ1-5 and V is TRBV19; no clear D. The CDR3 spans 18 residues. Germline V lookup: CDR1 LNHDA, CDR2 SQIVND (reference sequence). Trimming removed 5 bases at V and 2 bases at J, with 22 bases between. This CDR3 is CASSRQSRGDLRNQPQHF. The DNA of the CDR3 is TGTGCCAGTAGTCGTCAGTCCCGGGGTGATTTGCGCAATCAGCCCCAGCATTTT.

The chain carries TRBV19 and TRBJ2-2; 8 bases agree with TRBD2. Germline CDR1 reads LNHDA; CDR2 reads SQIVND (reference sequence). V dropped 7 bases and J dropped 6; count of bases not matched to a gene: 7. CDR3 size: 14 residues. DNA of the CDR3: TGTGCCAGTATCCGGGGGGGTTTGGCCGGGGAGCTGTTTTTT. This encodes CASIRGGLAGELFF.

This clone was seen a single time. This sequence joins TRBV7-2 and TRBJ1-1, with TRBD1 matching 9 bases. CDR3 length equals 13 residues. V was clipped by 4 bases and J by 6 bases; unmatched bases: 3. Germline-derived CDR1 and CDR2 are SGHTA and FQGNSA. The CDR3 loop reads CASSSTGGPEAFF. For the CDR3, the DNA is TGTGCCAGCAGCTCGACAGGGGGACCTGAAGCTTTCTTT.